This is a list of T cell receptor beta chains from one sample in a study of cytomegalovirus exposure and HLA in healthy donors. TCRdb keeps only in-frame clones here, not all; method: immunoSEQ multiplex PCR. The sample yields roughly 110,000 clones, under 80% seen once. Sequences were obtained from PBMCs. These receptors were taken from a woman in her 50s in good health and CMV-seropositive. The CDR3 runs from the conserved cysteine through the conserved F or W. The order of the fields is J gene, D gene, V gene, clone size, CDR3 DNA, CDR3 protein. The D gene is left open where the match is weak. Some rows have no size entry. The others give once, few or many, or a class for an expanded clone.

j_call: TRBJ2-1
d_call: NA
v_call: TRBV11-2
clone_size: NA
cdr3_nt: TGTGCCAGCAGCTTAGATCTCGGAGACTACAATGAGCAGTTCTTC
cdr3_aa: CASSLDLGDYNEQFF

j_call: TRBJ1-2
d_call: NA
v_call: TRBV6-5
clone_size: NA
cdr3_nt: TGTGCCAGCAGTTACTCCGGGACTGAGTATTATGGCTACACCTTC
cdr3_aa: CASSYSGTEYYGYTF

j_call: TRBJ1-1
d_call: TRBD1
v_call: TRBV6-4
clone_size: NA
cdr3_nt: TGTGCCAGCAGCCGATCACCGGGACAGGGTCGAACTGAAGCTTTCTTT
cdr3_aa: CASSRSPGQGRTEAFF

j_call: TRBJ2-2
d_call: TRBD1
v_call: TRBV28
clone_size: NA
cdr3_nt: TGTGCCAGCAGTTTATTCATAGGGGGCAACACCGGGGAGCTGTTTTTT
cdr3_aa: CASSLFIGGNTGELFF

j_call: TRBJ2-7
d_call: TRBD1
v_call: TRBV19
clone_size: NA
cdr3_nt: TGTGCCAGTAGTGACCGGACAGGGGAGTACTTC
cdr3_aa: CASSDRTGEYF

j_call: TRBJ2-3
d_call: NA
v_call: TRBV7-2
clone_size: once
cdr3_nt: TGTGCCAGCAGCTGGGGGACTTTTACAGATACGCAGTATTTT
cdr3_aa: CASSWGTFTDTQYF

j_call: TRBJ1-1
d_call: TRBD1
v_call: TRBV18
clone_size: once
cdr3_nt: TGTGCCAGCTCATCACAGGGGTTTGACACTGAAGCTTTCTTT
cdr3_aa: CASSSQGFDTEAFF

j_call: TRBJ2-1
d_call: TRBD2
v_call: TRBV5-1
clone_size: NA
cdr3_nt: TGCGCCAGCAGACACATACTAGCGGGGAGGAATGAGCAGTTCTTC
cdr3_aa: CASRHILAGRNEQFF

j_call: TRBJ2-1
d_call: TRBD2
v_call: TRBV5-1
clone_size: NA
cdr3_nt: TGCGCCAGCAGCACGACGAGGACTAGCGGGGGTGGTGAGCAGTTCTTC
cdr3_aa: CASSTTRTSGGGEQFF

j_call: TRBJ1-6
d_call: NA
v_call: TRBV4-1
clone_size: NA
cdr3_nt: TGCGCCAGCAGCCAAGGAAGCAGGGGAGATTCACCCCTCCACTTT
cdr3_aa: CASSQGSRGDSPLHF

j_call: TRBJ1-1
d_call: NA
v_call: TRBV27
clone_size: few
cdr3_nt: TGTGCCAGCAGTGAACGACGGACAAACACTGAAGCTTTCTTT
cdr3_aa: CASSERRTNTEAFF

j_call: TRBJ2-7
d_call: NA
v_call: TRBV11-2
clone_size: NA
cdr3_nt: TGTGCCAGCGGCCCCAGGGGACCTCGCTACGAGCAGTACTTC
cdr3_aa: CASGPRGPRYEQYF

j_call: TRBJ1-1
d_call: TRBD1
v_call: TRBV5-4
clone_size: NA
cdr3_nt: TGTGCCAGCAGCTATTCGGGACAGGGAACGAACACTGAAGCTTTCTTT
cdr3_aa: CASSYSGQGTNTEAFF

j_call: TRBJ2-3
d_call: NA
v_call: TRBV10-3
clone_size: NA
cdr3_nt: TGTGCCATCAGGCTCGGGGGGCCCACAGATACGCAGTATTTT
cdr3_aa: CAIRLGGPTDTQYF

j_call: TRBJ2-5
d_call: TRBD2
v_call: TRBV7-3
clone_size: NA
cdr3_nt: TGTGCCAGCAGCCTGAGCGGGGAGGGGACCCAGTACTTC
cdr3_aa: CASSLSGEGTQYF